This TCR beta chain comes out of a study of CD8+ T cells in alopecia areata. Study in general: Patients received oral tofacitinib, 5 to 10 mg twice daily, for moderate-to-severe alopecia areata. The tofacitinib course ran for 6 to 18 months and was followed by 6 months off drug. Study results and caveats: Lesional tissue from the scalp (especially in alopecia totalis/universalis) showed higher clonality than normal scalp. Because of a solitary nonresponder, the connection of baseline CD8+ expansion to response stays uncertain.

Following RNA extraction, reverse transcription yielded cDNA that acted as the sequencing template. The repertoire was sequenced with immunoSEQ multiplex PCR; TCRdb's copy has only in-frame clones and lacks some. The data hold 110,000 or so clones, with 56% observed a single time. The treatment was: oral pan-JAK inhibitor, 5-10 mg twice daily. This clone was seen just once. Its specificity is not known. The CDR3 extends over 11 amino acids. The V gene lost 0 bases and the J gene lost 7 bases, with 7 bases spanning the gap. Germline CDR1 DFQATT, CDR2 SNEGSKA (reference sequence). This chain joins TRBV20-1 and TRBJ2-7; D call uncertain. The source material was CD4+ T cells sorted from blood, sampled at week 24, from a patient treated with tofacitinib. The source is a human donor with alopecia areata. CDR3 loop: CSARDLVEQYF. For the CDR3, the DNA is TGCAGTGCTAGAGATCTGGTTGAGCAGTACTTC.